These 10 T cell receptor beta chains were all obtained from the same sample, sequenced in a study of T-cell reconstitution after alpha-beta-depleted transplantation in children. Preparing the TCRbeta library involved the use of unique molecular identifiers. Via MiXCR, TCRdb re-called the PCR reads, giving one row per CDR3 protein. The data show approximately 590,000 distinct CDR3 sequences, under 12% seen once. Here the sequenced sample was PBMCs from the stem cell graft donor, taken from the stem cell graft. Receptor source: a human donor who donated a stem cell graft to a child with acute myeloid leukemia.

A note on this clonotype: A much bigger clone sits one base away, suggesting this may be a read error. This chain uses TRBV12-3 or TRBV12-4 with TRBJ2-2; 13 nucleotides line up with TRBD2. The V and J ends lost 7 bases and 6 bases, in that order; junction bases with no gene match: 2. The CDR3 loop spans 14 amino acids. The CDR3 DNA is TGTGCCAGCAACGGACTAGCGGGAGCCGGGGAGCTGTTTTTT. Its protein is CASNGLAGAGELFF.

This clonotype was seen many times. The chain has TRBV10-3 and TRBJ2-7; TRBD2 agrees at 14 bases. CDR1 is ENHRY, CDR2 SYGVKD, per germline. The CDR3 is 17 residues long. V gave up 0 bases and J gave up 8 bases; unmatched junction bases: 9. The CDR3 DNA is TGTGCCATCAGTGAGTCGACTAGCGGGAGGGCTTCTACGAAGCAGTACTTC. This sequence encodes CAISESTSGRASTKQYF.

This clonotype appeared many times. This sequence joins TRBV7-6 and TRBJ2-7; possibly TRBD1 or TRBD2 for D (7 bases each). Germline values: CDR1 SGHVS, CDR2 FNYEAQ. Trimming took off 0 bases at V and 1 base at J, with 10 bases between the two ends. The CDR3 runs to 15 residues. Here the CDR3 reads CASSLAQGGSYEQYF. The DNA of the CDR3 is TGTGCCAGCAGCTTAGCCCAGGGGGGGTCCTACGAGCAGTACTTC.

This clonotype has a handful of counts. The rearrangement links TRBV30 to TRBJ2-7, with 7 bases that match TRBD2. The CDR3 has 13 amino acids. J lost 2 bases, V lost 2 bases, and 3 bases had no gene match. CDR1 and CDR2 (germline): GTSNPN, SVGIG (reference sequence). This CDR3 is CAWSFGLAYEQYF. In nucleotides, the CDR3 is TGTGCCTGGAGTTTTGGACTAGCCTACGAGCAGTACTTC.

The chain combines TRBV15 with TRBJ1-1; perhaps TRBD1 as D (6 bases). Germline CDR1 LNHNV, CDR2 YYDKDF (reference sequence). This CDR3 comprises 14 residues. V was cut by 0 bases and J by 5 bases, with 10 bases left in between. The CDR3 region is CATSRDNRVTEAFF. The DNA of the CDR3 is TGTGCCACCAGCAGAGATAACAGGGTTACTGAAGCTTTCTTT.

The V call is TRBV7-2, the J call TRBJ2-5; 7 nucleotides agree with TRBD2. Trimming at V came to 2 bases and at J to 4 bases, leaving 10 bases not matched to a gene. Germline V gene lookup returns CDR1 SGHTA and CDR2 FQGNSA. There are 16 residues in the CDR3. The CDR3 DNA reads TGTGCCAGCAGCTTAAGCGGGACTGGGCGGGGAGAGACCCAGTACTTC. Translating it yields CASSLSGTGRGETQYF.

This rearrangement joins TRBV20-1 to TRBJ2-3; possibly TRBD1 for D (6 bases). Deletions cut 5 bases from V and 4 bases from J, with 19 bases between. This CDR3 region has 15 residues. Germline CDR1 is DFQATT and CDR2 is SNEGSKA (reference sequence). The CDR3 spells CSAHMGAGAADTQYF. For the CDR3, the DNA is TGCAGTGCTCATATGGGGGCAGGAGCTGCAGATACGCAGTATTTT.

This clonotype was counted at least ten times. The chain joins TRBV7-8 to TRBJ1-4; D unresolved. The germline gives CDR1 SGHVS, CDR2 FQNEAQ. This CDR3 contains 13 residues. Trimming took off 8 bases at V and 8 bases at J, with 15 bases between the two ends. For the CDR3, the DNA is TGTGCCAGCGGCGCCAAAGGGCGAGAAAAACTGTTTTTT. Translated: CASGAKGREKLFF.

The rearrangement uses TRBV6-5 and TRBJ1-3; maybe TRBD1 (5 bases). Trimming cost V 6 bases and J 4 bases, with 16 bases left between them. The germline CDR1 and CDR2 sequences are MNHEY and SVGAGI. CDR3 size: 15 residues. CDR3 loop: CASRAPARTGNTIYF. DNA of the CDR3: TGTGCCAGCAGGGCCCCGGCGAGGACAGGAAACACCATATATTTT.

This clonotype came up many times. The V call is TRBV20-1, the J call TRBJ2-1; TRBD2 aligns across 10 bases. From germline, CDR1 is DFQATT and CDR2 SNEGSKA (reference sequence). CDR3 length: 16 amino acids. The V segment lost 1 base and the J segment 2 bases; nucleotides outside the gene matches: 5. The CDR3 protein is CSARGVGLAAYNEQFF. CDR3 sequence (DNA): TGCAGTGCTAGAGGCGTAGGACTAGCGGCCTACAATGAGCAGTTCTTC.